These 18 T cell receptor beta chains originate from one sample sequenced in a study of CD8 T cells in ankylosing spondylitis. Each CDR3 protein gets one entry after TCRdb re-called the 5' RACE reads with MiXCR. In the table there are 150,000 to 200,000 distinct CDR3 sequences, approximately 18% of which are singletons. The sample consisted of blood, either unsorted or a sorted T cell fraction (not recorded which). The receptors were sampled from a male donor aged 10 to 35 with ankylosing spondylitis or in good health (not recorded which).

This clonotype was seen ten or more times. The rearrangement uses TRBV7-2 and TRBJ2-1; D remains unclear. Trimming pared 1 base from V and 0 bases from J, leaving 10 bases between. The length of the CDR3 is 16 residues. The V gene's germline CDR1 is SGHTA and CDR2 FQGNSA. The CDR3 protein is CASSLERRSSYNEQFF. Here the CDR3 DNA reads TGTGCCAGCAGCTTAGAACGGAGAAGCTCCTACAATGAGCAGTTCTTC.

This clonotype was counted only a few times. The chain is built from TRBV12-3 or TRBV12-4 and TRBJ2-1; D remains ambiguous. Trimming shortened V by 1 base and J by 10 bases, and 14 bases separated the two germline ends. There are 14 residues in the CDR3. CDR3 in DNA: TGTGCCAGCAGTTTAGACTCCATAGGGAAGGAGCAGTTCTTC. Residues: CASSLDSIGKEQFF.

This clonotype has a count of ten or more. V usage is TRBV20-1 and J usage is TRBJ2-1, with 10 bases fitting TRBD2. The CDR3 loop spans 15 amino acids. J was trimmed by 5 bases and V by 6 bases; bases with no gene match: 10. Germline V gives CDR1 DFQATT, CDR2 SNEGSKA (reference sequence). CDR3 region: CSAAWTSGTHNEQFF. For the CDR3, the DNA is TGCAGTGCCGCGTGGACTAGCGGAACCCACAATGAGCAGTTCTTC.

The chain employs TRBV9 and TRBJ2-6; tentative D call: TRBD2 (6 bases). The germline gives CDR1 SGDLS, CDR2 YYNGEE. CDR3 length: 17 residues. V gave up 4 bases and J gave up 2 bases, with 16 bases separating them. CDR3 sequence (DNA): TGTGCCAGCAGCCCCCGCGGAGGGAGTACTGGGGCCAACGTCCTGACTTTC. This codes for CASSPRGGSTGANVLTF.

In this sample, this clonotype turned up many times. The genes are TRBV29-1 and TRBJ2-1; 9 nucleotides line up with TRBD2. V trimming: 2 bases; J trimming: 10 bases; junction bases outside the gene matches: 6. The CDR3 sequence is 13 residues long. Germline V gene sequence: CDR1 SQVTM, CDR2 ANQGSEA. CDR3: CSVESFSGREQFF. The CDR3 bases are TGCAGCGTTGAATCTTTTAGCGGGAGAGAGCAGTTCTTC.

The chain couples TRBV6-6 to TRBJ2-2, with 8 bases that match TRBD1. Per germline, CDR1 MNHNY and CDR2 SVGAGI (reference sequence). The V segment lost 8 bases and the J segment 4 bases; nucleotides outside the gene matches: 9. This CDR3 contains 15 residues. CDR3 region: CASWSRGLGTGELFF. In DNA form, the CDR3 reads TGTGCCAGCTGGTCCAGGGGGCTGGGCACCGGGGAGCTGTTTTTT.

This clonotype was seen ten or more times. J is TRBJ2-2 and V is TRBV7-7; 8 bases line up with TRBD2. This CDR3 has 18 amino acids. CDR1 is SSHAT, CDR2 FNYEAQ, per germline (reference sequence). J gave up 5 bases and V 4 bases, and 15 bases lay outside the gene matches. CDR3 protein: CASSSTAGETHGTGELFF. The CDR3 DNA sequence: TGTGCCAGCAGCTCAACAGCGGGGGAGACACACGGGACCGGGGAGCTGTTTTTT.

This clonotype was counted at least ten times. The chain links TRBV20-1 to TRBJ2-3; 10 bases are shared with TRBD2. V gave up 5 bases and J gave up 4 bases; unmatched junction bases: 12. This CDR3 contains 16 residues. Germline V gene lookup returns CDR1 DFQATT and CDR2 SNEGSKA (reference sequence). CDR3 amino acids: CSALPPTSGAADTQYF. The CDR3 region has the DNA TGCAGTGCTCTCCCTCCTACTAGCGGGGCCGCAGATACGCAGTATTTT.

This clonotype was found many times. The rearrangement uses TRBV12-3 or TRBV12-4 and TRBJ2-5; D possibly uses TRBD1 or TRBD2 (5 bases each). The V and J ends lost 2 bases and 5 bases respectively, with 12 bases between them. This CDR3 comprises 14 residues. The CDR3 loop reads CASSLTRGVETQYF. The CDR3 DNA reads as TGTGCCAGCAGTTTAACGAGGGGTGTTGAGACCCAGTACTTC.

Ten or more counts support this clonotype. The chain combines TRBV12-3 or TRBV12-4 with TRBJ2-5, with D hard to call. The CDR3 spans 14 residues. Trimming pared 3 bases from V and 5 bases from J, leaving 13 bases between. In nucleotides, the CDR3 is TGTGCCAGCAGTTTGTCGCAGATACGGGAGACCCAGTACTTC. Residues: CASSLSQIRETQYF.

This clonotype was recorded at least ten times. The V and J genes are TRBV6-5 and TRBJ2-5; the D gene is possibly TRBD2 (5 bases). Germline lookup yields CDR1 MNHEY and CDR2 SVGAGI. This CDR3 contains 12 residues. The germline V and J ends were trimmed by 9 bases and 7 bases, with 15 bases remaining between them. The CDR3 protein is CASRVNGGTQYF. CDR3 nucleotides: TGTGCCAGTCGAGTTAACGGAGGGACCCAGTACTTC.

This clonotype was seen more than once but under ten times. V and J are TRBV18 and TRBJ1-1; 10 bases fit TRBD1. Per germline, CDR1 KGHSH and CDR2 LQKENI. The CDR3 contains 14 residues. V was pared by 2 bases and J by 11 bases, with 8 bases of the junction left unmatched. The CDR3 loop reads CASSPNSDRGPAFF. CDR3 nucleotides: TGTGCCAGCTCACCAAATAGCGACAGGGGGCCCGCTTTCTTT.

The gene calls are TRBV18 and TRBJ2-2, with a tentative D call TRBD1 (6 bases). The V gene's germline CDR1 is KGHSH and CDR2 LQKENI. This CDR3 is built from 15 residues. V gave up 6 bases and J gave up 2 bases, with 13 bases separating them. CDR3 bases: TGTGCCAGCTCCCCCCGGACAGCAAACACCGGGGAGCTGTTTTTT. It yields the protein CASSPRTANTGELFF.

This clonotype was found many times. This chain links TRBV4-3 with TRBJ2-3, with a weak D call TRBD2 (6 bases). The CDR3 loop spans 15 amino acids. V shed 1 base and J shed 6 bases, with 14 bases lying between them. The germline V gene has CDR1 LGHNA and CDR2 YSLEER. The CDR3 region is CASSQGPGVRDTQYF. For the CDR3, the DNA is TGCGCCAGCAGCCAAGGCCCGGGAGTTCGGGATACGCAGTATTTT.

This clonotype was observed many times. The chain links TRBV7-9 to TRBJ1-2; D gene ambiguous. The V gene's germline CDR1 is SEHNR and CDR2 FQNEAQ (reference sequence). The CDR3 has 15 amino acids. The V gene lost 3 bases and the J gene lost 8 bases, with 19 bases spanning the gap. This chain's CDR3 is CASSFVSDGDWGYTF. CDR3 sequence (DNA): TGTGCCAGCAGCTTCGTTTCAGACGGCGATTGGGGCTACACCTTC. Based on the CDR3 plus reference TRBV7-9 and TRBJ1-2, the full variable domain is DTGVSQNPRHKITKRGQNVTFRCDPISEHNRLYWYRQTLGQGPEFLTYFQNEAQLEKSRLLSDRFSAERPKGSFSTLEIQRTEQGDSAMYLCASSFVSDGDWGYTFGSGTRLTVV.

The chain employs TRBV4-1 and TRBJ2-4; TRBD2 matches 12 bases. The germline V gene has CDR1 MGHRA and CDR2 YSYEKL. This CDR3 comprises 17 residues. Germline trimming cut 4 bases from V and 2 bases from J; bases unmatched to any gene: 6. DNA for the CDR3: TGCGCCAGCAGCCCCGGACTAGCGGGACTTCCCAAAAACATTCAGTACTTC. Translating gives CASSPGLAGLPKNIQYF.

This clonotype was observed at least ten times. The V gene is TRBV20-1, the J gene TRBJ2-1; D not certain. This CDR3 is built from 17 residues. In germline, CDR1 is DFQATT, CDR2 SNEGSKA (reference sequence). The V end was cut by 5 bases, the J end by 0 bases, with 20 bases between. CDR3 sequence (DNA): TGCAGTGCTGCCCCCATCATGGCGGTAAGCTCCTACAATGAGCAGTTCTTC. It translates to CSAAPIMAVSSYNEQFF.

A single count supports this clonotype. This chain connects TRBV6-1 to TRBJ2-4; D may be TRBD1 or TRBD2 (5 bases each). The length of the CDR3 is 13 residues. Between the trimmed V and J ends, which lost 4 bases and 9 bases, there was a span of 13 bases. The V gene's germline CDR1 is MNHNS and CDR2 SASEGT. The CDR3 loop reads CASSGLGVVIQYF. CDR3 coding DNA: TGTGCCAGCAGTGGCCTGGGGGTTGTCATTCAGTACTTC.